The clone carrying this TCR beta chain was picked up one time. Germline V CDR1 and CDR2: SGHVS, FNYEAQ. V was cut by 5 bases and J by 3 bases, with 19 bases left in between. This CDR3 has 16 amino acids. This record comes from a study of blood T cell repertoires in COVID-19. Sequencing was performed with immunoSEQ multiplex PCR; in TCRdb, only in-frame clones are kept and a portion is missing. This table holds hundreds of thousands of clones, around 90% found once. The sample consisted of PBMCs or T cells enriched from blood (not recorded which). This sequence originates from a woman between 18 and 29 years old with acute COVID-19. This chain joins TRBV7-6 and TRBJ1-2, with a tentative D call TRBD1 (6 bases). As DNA, the CDR3 is TGTGCCAGCAGCGCCCAGCGGGGGGGCAGGCACTATGGCTACACCTTC. Translating gives CASSAQRGGRHYGYTF.